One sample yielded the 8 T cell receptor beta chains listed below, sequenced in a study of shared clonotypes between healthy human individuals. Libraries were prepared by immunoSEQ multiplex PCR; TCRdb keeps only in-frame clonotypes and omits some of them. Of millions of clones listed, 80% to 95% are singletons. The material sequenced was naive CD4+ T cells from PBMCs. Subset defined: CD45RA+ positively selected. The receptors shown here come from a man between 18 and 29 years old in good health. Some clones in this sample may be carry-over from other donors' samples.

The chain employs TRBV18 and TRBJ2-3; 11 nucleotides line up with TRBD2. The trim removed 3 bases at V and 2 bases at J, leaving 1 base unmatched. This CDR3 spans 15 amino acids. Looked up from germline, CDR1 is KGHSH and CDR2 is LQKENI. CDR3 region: CASSPSGRDTDTQYF. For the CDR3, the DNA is TGTGCCAGCTCACCTAGCGGGAGGGACACAGATACGCAGTATTTT.

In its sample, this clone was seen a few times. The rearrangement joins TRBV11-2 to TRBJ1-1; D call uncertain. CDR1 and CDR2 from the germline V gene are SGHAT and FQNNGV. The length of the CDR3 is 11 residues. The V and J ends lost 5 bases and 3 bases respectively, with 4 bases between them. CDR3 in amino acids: CASSPYTEAFF. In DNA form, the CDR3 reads TGTGCCAGCAGCCCCTACACTGAAGCTTTCTTT.

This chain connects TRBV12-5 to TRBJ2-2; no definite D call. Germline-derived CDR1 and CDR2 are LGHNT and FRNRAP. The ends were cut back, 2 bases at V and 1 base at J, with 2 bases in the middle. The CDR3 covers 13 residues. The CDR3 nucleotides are TGTGCTAGTGGTTTGTGGAACACCGGGGAGCTGTTTTTT. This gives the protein CASGLWNTGELFF.

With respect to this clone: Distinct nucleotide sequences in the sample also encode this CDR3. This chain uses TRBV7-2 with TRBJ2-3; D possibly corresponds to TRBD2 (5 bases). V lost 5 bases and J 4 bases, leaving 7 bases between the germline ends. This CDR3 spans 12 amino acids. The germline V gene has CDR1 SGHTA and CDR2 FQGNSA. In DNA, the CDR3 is TGTGCCAGCAGCCTTAGCGCAGATACGCAGTATTTT. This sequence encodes CASSLSADTQYF.

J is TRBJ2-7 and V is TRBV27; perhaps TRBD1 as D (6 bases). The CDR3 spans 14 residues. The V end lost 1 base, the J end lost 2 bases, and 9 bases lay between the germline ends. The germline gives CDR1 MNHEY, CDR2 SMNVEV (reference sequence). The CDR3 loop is CASSLWGRPYEQYF. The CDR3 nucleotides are TGTGCCAGCAGTTTATGGGGGCGCCCCTACGAGCAGTACTTC.

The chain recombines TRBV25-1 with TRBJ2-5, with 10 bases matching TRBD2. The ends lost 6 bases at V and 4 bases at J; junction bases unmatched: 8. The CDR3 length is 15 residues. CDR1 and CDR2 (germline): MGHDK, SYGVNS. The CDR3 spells CASREAGGSGETQYF. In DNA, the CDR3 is TGTGCCAGCAGAGAAGCGGGAGGGAGCGGAGAGACCCAGTACTTC.

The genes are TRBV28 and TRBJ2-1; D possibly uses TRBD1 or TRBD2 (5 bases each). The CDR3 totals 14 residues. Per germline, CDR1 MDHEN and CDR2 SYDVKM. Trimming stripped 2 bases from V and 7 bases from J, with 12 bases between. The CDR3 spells CASSLNLGGNEQFF. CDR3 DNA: TGTGCCAGCAGTTTAAATCTTGGGGGTAATGAGCAGTTCTTC.

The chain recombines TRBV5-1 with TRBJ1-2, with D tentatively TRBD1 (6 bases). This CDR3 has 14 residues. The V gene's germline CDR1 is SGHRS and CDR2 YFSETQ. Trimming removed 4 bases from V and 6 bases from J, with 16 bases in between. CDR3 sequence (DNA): TGCGCCAGCAGCGGAGGACAGCGCTTTGATGGCTACACCTTC. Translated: CASSGGQRFDGYTF.